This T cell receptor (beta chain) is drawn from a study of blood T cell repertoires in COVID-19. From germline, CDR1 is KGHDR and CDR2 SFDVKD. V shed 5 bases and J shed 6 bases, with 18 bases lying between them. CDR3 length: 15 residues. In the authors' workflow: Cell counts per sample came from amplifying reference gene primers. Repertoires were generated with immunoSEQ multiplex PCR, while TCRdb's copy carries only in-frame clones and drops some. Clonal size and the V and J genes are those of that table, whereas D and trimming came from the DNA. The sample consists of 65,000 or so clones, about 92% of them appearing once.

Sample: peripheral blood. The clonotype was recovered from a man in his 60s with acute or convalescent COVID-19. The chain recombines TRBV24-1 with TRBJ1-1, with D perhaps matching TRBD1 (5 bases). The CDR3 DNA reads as TGTGCCACCAGTGGCGGACACCCTGGTGTTTCTGAAGCTTTCTTT. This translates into CATSGGHPGVSEAFF.